Below are 31 T cell receptor beta chains sequenced from a single sample in a study of T cells after yellow fever vaccination. TCRdb reprocessed the 5' RACE reads with MiXCR, giving one entry per CDR3 protein. The sample shows about 350,000 distinct CDR3 sequences, around 13% of them seen only once. Sequenced material: CD4+ T cells sorted from PBMCs, taken 15 days after the yellow fever booster vaccination. Receptor source: a young man who received the YFV17D yellow fever vaccine.

The gene calls are TRBV5-5 and TRBJ2-2, with 11 bases identical to TRBD2. V trimming: 3 bases; J trimming: 5 bases; junction bases outside the gene matches: 9. The CDR3 spans 17 residues. CDR1 is SGHKS and CDR2 is YYEKEE in the germline V gene (reference sequence). The CDR3 spells CASSSPGGTSGTGELFF. The CDR3 DNA reads TGTGCCAGCAGCTCCCCTGGTGGGACTAGCGGTACCGGGGAGCTGTTTTTT.

This clonotype was counted only a few times. The rearrangement uses TRBV30 and TRBJ1-4; D might be TRBD1 (6 bases). CDR1 and CDR2 from the germline V gene are GTSNPN and SVGIG (reference sequence). The CDR3 runs 15 residues. V shed 1 base and J shed 7 bases, with 16 bases lying between them. As DNA, the CDR3 is TGTGCCTGGAGTGATTCATGGGGGCGAGGTGAAAAACTGTTTTTT. Protein: CAWSDSWGRGEKLFF.

This clonotype was counted a few times. The J gene is TRBJ1-4, the V gene TRBV6-2 or TRBV6-3; D gene unclear. From germline, CDR1 is MNHEY and CDR2 SVGEGT. The CDR3 spans 12 residues. V lost 7 bases to trimming and J lost 10 bases, with 13 bases between them. The CDR3 sequence: CASTAGDGKLFF. As DNA, the CDR3 is TGTGCCAGCACGGCAGGTGACGGAAAACTGTTTTTT.

The chain carries TRBV20-1 and TRBJ2-5, with TRBD2 matching over 9 bases. With 3 bases clipped from V and 5 bases from J, the junction kept 4 bases outside the gene matches. This CDR3 has 13 amino acids. The V gene's germline CDR1 is DFQATT and CDR2 SNEGSKA (reference sequence). The CDR3 DNA sequence: TGCAGTGCTAGTGGCGGGGGGGCCGAGACCCAGTACTTC. Its translation: CSASGGGAETQYF.

The chain employs TRBV12-3 or TRBV12-4 and TRBJ2-7; no firm D call. This CDR3 is built from 12 residues. The V and J ends lost 3 bases and 3 bases respectively, with 6 bases between them. DNA for the CDR3: TGTGCCAGCAGTTTGTTCGGCTACGAGCAGTACTTC. Its translation: CASSLFGYEQYF.

There are a few counts of this clonotype. The rearrangement uses TRBV20-1 and TRBJ1-1, with TRBD1 matching over 7 bases. This CDR3 is 13 amino acids long. Trimming cost V 4 bases and J 3 bases; bases outside gene matches: 5. Germline V gene sequence: CDR1 DFQATT, CDR2 SNEGSKA (reference sequence). The CDR3 region is CSATSGGDTEAFF. The CDR3 region has the DNA TGCAGTGCTACCTCAGGGGGGGACACTGAAGCTTTCTTT.

In regard to this clonotype: A read error may account for a junction end that differs from germline. This chain uses TRBV30 with TRBJ2-3; D is unresolved. In germline, CDR1 is GTSNPN, CDR2 SVGIG (reference sequence). The CDR3 contains 12 residues. The CDR3 DNA reads TGTGCCTGGAGAGGCTTCACAGATACGCATTATTTT. Translation: CAWRGFTDTHYF.

At least ten counts were recorded for this clonotype. The chain links TRBV12-3 or TRBV12-4 to TRBJ2-5; 8 bases align to TRBD1. J gave up 1 base and V 6 bases, and 4 bases lay outside the gene matches. This CDR3 comprises 14 residues. CDR3 amino acids: CASRPGTGQETQYF. The CDR3 bases are TGTGCCAGCAGACCTGGGACAGGCCAAGAGACCCAGTACTTC.

Only a few counts were recorded for this clonotype. The V and J genes are TRBV20-1 and TRBJ2-2; D gene unclear. The V end was cut by 2 bases, the J end by 0 bases, with 16 bases between. Germline V gives CDR1 DFQATT, CDR2 SNEGSKA (reference sequence). The CDR3 totals 17 residues. The CDR3 DNA reads as TGCAGTGCTAGATCCCACAATGCGCGGCCGAACACCGGGGAGCTGTTTTTT. Amino acids: CSARSHNARPNTGELFF.

This clonotype appeared a few times. DNA of the CDR3: TGCGCCAGCAGCTTGATTGGACTAGGTTCTAATGAGCAGTTCTTC. It encodes CASSLIGLGSNEQFF. V usage is TRBV5-1 and J usage is TRBJ2-1; 7 bases are a match to TRBD2. Germline CDR1 reads SGHRS; CDR2 reads YFSETQ. V lost 1 base, J lost 7 bases, and 8 bases stayed unmatched. This CDR3 has 15 residues.

The chain has TRBV15 and TRBJ2-7; 10 nucleotides align to TRBD1. Germline values: CDR1 LNHNV, CDR2 YYDKDF (reference sequence). CDR3 length: 14 residues. CDR3 region: CATSRDRGPYEQYV. In DNA, the CDR3 is TGTGCCACCAGCCGAGACAGGGGGCCCTACGAGCAGTACGTC.

The CDR3 region has the DNA TGTGCCAGTAGTATTTTCGGCCAGGGAACAAACTATGGCTACACCTTC. Its translation is CASSIFGQGTNYGYTF. This chain connects TRBV19 to TRBJ1-2; the D gene is possibly TRBD1 (5 bases). This CDR3 comprises 16 residues. Between the trimmed V and J ends, which lost 3 bases and 2 bases, there was a span of 16 bases. From germline, CDR1 is LNHDA and CDR2 SQIVND (reference sequence).

This clonotype has at least ten counts. The rearrangement links TRBV28 to TRBJ1-1; D not resolved. Trimming cost V 5 bases and J 1 base, with 8 bases left between them. In germline, CDR1 is MDHEN, CDR2 SYDVKM. The CDR3 totals 13 residues. Here the CDR3 DNA reads TGTGCCAGCAGTGGACTCGGGAACACTGAAGCTTTCTTT. This encodes CASSGLGNTEAFF.

This clonotype has ten or more counts. The chain uses TRBV5-1 and TRBJ2-1, with a weak D call TRBD1 (6 bases). Trimming removed 0 bases from V and 7 bases from J, with 14 bases in between. The CDR3 covers 15 residues. CDR1 and CDR2 from the germline V gene are SGHRS and YFSETQ. The CDR3 sequence: CASSLAGDRRNEQFF. DNA for the CDR3: TGCGCCAGCAGCTTGGCCGGAGACAGGCGTAATGAGCAGTTCTTC.

This clonotype was picked up a small number of times. The chain combines TRBV7-8 with TRBJ2-2; a possible D gene is TRBD1 (6 bases). The CDR3 has 14 residues. Germline V gene lookup returns CDR1 SGHVS and CDR2 FQNEAQ. The germline V and J ends were trimmed by 4 bases and 6 bases, with 12 bases remaining between them. CDR3 sequence (DNA): TGTGCCAGCAGCTCCTGGGACATTCCCGGGGAGCTGTTTTTT. Encoded protein: CASSSWDIPGELFF. Full variable domain (remainder filled in from reference TRBV7-8 and TRBJ2-2): GAGVSQSPRYKVAKRGQDVALRCDPISGHVSLFWYQQALGQGPEFLTYFQNEAQLDKSGLPSDRFFAERPEGSVSTLKIQRTQQEDSAVYLCASSSWDIPGELFFGEGSRLTVL.

V usage is TRBV9 and J usage is TRBJ2-2; D is unresolved. V was pared by 0 bases and J by 1 base, with 10 bases between. This CDR3 spans 16 amino acids. The V gene's germline CDR1 is SGDLS and CDR2 YYNGEE. CDR3 region: CASSVDPAMNTGELFF. In DNA, the CDR3 is TGTGCCAGCAGCGTAGACCCGGCCATGAACACCGGGGAGCTGTTTTTT.

This clonotype appeared a few times. The rearrangement joins TRBV5-1 to TRBJ1-6; TRBD1 is a possible D gene (6 bases). V gave up 4 bases and J gave up 1 base, with 12 bases separating them. The germline CDR1 and CDR2 sequences are SGHRS and YFSETQ. CDR3 length: 16 residues. CDR3 amino acids: CASSETGKSYNSPLHF. The CDR3, as DNA: TGCGCCAGCAGCGAGACAGGCAAATCCTATAATTCACCCCTCCACTTT.

This clonotype was counted many times. V and J are TRBV11-2 and TRBJ1-1, with D possibly TRBD1 on 5 matching bases. The CDR3 loop spans 14 amino acids. CDR1 is SGHAT and CDR2 is FQNNGV in the germline V gene. V lost 5 bases and J 0 bases, leaving 10 bases between the germline ends. The CDR3 sequence is CASSPPDMNTEAFF. DNA of the CDR3: TGTGCCAGCAGCCCCCCGGACATGAACACTGAAGCTTTCTTT.

This chain joins TRBV24-1 and TRBJ2-3; D might be TRBD2 (6 bases). Germline V lookup: CDR1 KGHDR, CDR2 SFDVKD. This CDR3 is built from 15 residues. The V and J ends lost 3 bases and 1 base respectively, with 10 bases between them. The CDR3 is CATSDPGLGTDTQYF. In nucleotides, the CDR3 is TGTGCCACCAGTGATCCGGGACTGGGCACAGATACGCAGTATTTT.

At least ten counts were recorded for this clonotype. The V and J genes are TRBV20-1 and TRBJ2-3; 7 positions match TRBD2. V lost 0 bases and J lost 0; bases outside the gene matches: 3. Germline V gene lookup returns CDR1 DFQATT and CDR2 SNEGSKA (reference sequence). This CDR3 region has 15 residues. The DNA of the CDR3 is TGCAGTGCTAGAGATCTGGGGGGGAGCACAGATACGCAGTATTTT. As protein: CSARDLGGSTDTQYF.

This clonotype has a handful of counts. V gene TRBV7-3 combines with J gene TRBJ2-2; 9 nucleotides agree with TRBD1. The CDR3 has 16 amino acids. Germline CDR1 and CDR2: SGHTA and FQGTGA. The ends lost 5 bases at V and 1 base at J; junction bases unmatched: 5. The chain's CDR3 is CASSANRGRNTGELFF. CDR3 bases: TGTGCCAGCAGCGCTAACAGGGGGCGGAACACCGGGGAGCTGTTTTTT.

The chain recombines TRBV5-1 with TRBJ2-3, with a tentative D call TRBD1 (5 bases). Germline CDR1 and CDR2: SGHRS and YFSETQ. The CDR3 totals 15 residues. Trimming removed 6 bases from V and 2 bases from J, with 16 bases in between. This chain's CDR3 is CASNGQSGYTDTQYF. CDR3 coding DNA: TGCGCCAGCAATGGTCAGTCAGGGTACACAGATACGCAGTATTTT.

The J gene is TRBJ2-2, the V gene TRBV24-1, with TRBD1 identical over 8 bases. The germline CDR1 and CDR2 sequences are KGHDR and SFDVKD. Germline trimming cut 4 bases from V and 0 bases from J; bases unmatched to any gene: 6. CDR3 size: 17 residues. The CDR3 spells CATSEDRTGTNTGELFF. CDR3 bases: TGTGCCACCAGTGAAGACAGGACAGGGACGAACACCGGGGAGCTGTTTTTT.

This clonotype has a handful of counts. V usage is TRBV5-5 and J usage is TRBJ2-7; D gene uncertain. Trimming pared 4 bases from V and 3 bases from J, leaving 11 bases between. The CDR3 sequence is 13 residues long. CDR1 and CDR2 from the germline V gene are SGHKS and YYEKEE (reference sequence). CDR3 residues: CASSAAINYEQYF. CDR3 nucleotide sequence: TGTGCCAGCAGCGCGGCGATCAACTACGAGCAGTACTTC.

The V call is TRBV7-8, the J call TRBJ1-5; the D is unclear. CDR1 SGHVS and CDR2 FQNEAQ come from the germline V gene. V was clipped by 4 bases and J by 9 bases, with 13 bases between them. CDR3 length equals 13 residues. CDR3 protein: CASSSPAWGPQHF. CDR3 in DNA: TGTGCCAGCAGCTCCCCGGCCTGGGGGCCCCAGCATTTT.

This clonotype has at least ten counts. The rearrangement links TRBV7-8 to TRBJ2-3; a weak D match, TRBD1 (5 bases). CDR3 length: 17 residues. Trimming cost V 1 base and J 4 bases, with 18 bases left between them. Germline-derived CDR1 and CDR2 are SGHVS and FQNEAQ. CDR3 DNA: TGTGCCAGCAGCTTAGTGCAGGGATTCTTCATCGCAGATACGCAGTATTTT. It specifies CASSLVQGFFIADTQYF.

Many counts were recorded for this clonotype. The rearrangement links TRBV5-1 to TRBJ2-2; D uncertain. The CDR3 is 15 residues long. Germline V gives CDR1 SGHRS, CDR2 YFSETQ. Trimming took 5 bases from V and 5 from J, leaving 16 bases between them. This CDR3 is CASSPILGGTGELFF. CDR3 nucleotide sequence: TGCGCCAGCAGTCCCATTCTCGGCGGTACCGGGGAGCTGTTTTTT.

The sample holds a few counts of this clonotype. The chain has TRBV9 and TRBJ2-1; tentatively, D is TRBD1 or TRBD2 (5 bases each). Germline V gene data show CDR1 as SGDLS and CDR2 as YYNGEE. Trimming cost V 0 bases and J 4 bases, with 11 bases left between them. The CDR3 sequence is 15 residues long. The DNA for the CDR3 is TGTGCCAGCAGCGTAGGGGGGAATGGATACAATGAGCAGTTCTTC. Protein: CASSVGGNGYNEQFF. Drawing the rest from reference TRBV9 and TRBJ2-1, the complete variable domain is DSGVTQTPKHLITATGQRVTLRCSPRSGDLSVYWYQQSLDQGLQFLIQYYNGEERAKGNILERFSAQQFPDLHSELNLSSLELGDSALYFCASSVGGNGYNEQFFGPGTRLTVL.

This clonotype was detected only a few times. V gene TRBV4-1 combines with J gene TRBJ1-1; D is perhaps TRBD1 (6 bases). V lost 2 bases and J lost 6, with 13 bases in between. CDR1 is MGHRA, CDR2 YSYEKL, per germline. The CDR3 length is 14 residues. This CDR3 is CASSQTGGRPEAFF. CDR3 nucleotides: TGCGCCAGCAGCCAAACGGGGGGGCGTCCTGAAGCTTTCTTT.

V usage is TRBV28 and J usage is TRBJ1-4; TRBD1 agrees at 12 bases. V lost 2 bases to trimming and J lost 9 bases; unmatched junction nucleotides: 4. CDR1 is MDHEN and CDR2 is SYDVKM in the germline V gene. This CDR3 contains 15 residues. This CDR3 is CASSLDGTGGQKLFF. Here the CDR3 DNA reads TGTGCCAGCAGTTTAGATGGGACAGGGGGCCAAAAACTGTTTTTT.

This clonotype has more than one count but fewer than ten. The chain joins TRBV7-2 to TRBJ1-2; TRBD1 is a possible D gene (5 bases). The CDR3 extends over 14 amino acids. Trimming stripped 4 bases from V and 3 bases from J, with 12 bases between. Germline V gives CDR1 SGHTA, CDR2 FQGNSA. The CDR3 nucleotides are TGTGCCAGCAGCTCCCACGGGACGGACTATGGCTACACCTTC. Translation gives CASSSHGTDYGYTF.